The clone carrying this TCR beta chain was recorded once. TRAV and TRBV primers primed cDNA for both TCRalpha and TCRbeta. TCR amplification used 20 to 25 PCR cycles, a constant-region primer and a V-primer adapter. TCRdb called the reads again in MiXCR, with one record for every CDR3 protein. The sample includes approximately 46,000 distinct CDR3 sequences, less than 30% of them seen just once. The sample originates from a study of low-dose radiotherapy and immunotherapy resistance in tumors. As for the study in general: Individuals in Cohort 2 had 1 Gy per fraction every two weeks, adding up to 13 Gy over 26 weeks.

Time point defined: after trial treatment. Treatment reported: LDRT plus nivolumab, ipilimumab, low-dose cyclophosphamide and aspirin (RACIN trial). Donors received nivolumab, ipilimumab, aspirin, low-dose cyclophosphamide and low-dose radiotherapy. The CDR3 is 14 residues long. The V end lost 1 base, the J end lost 8 bases, and 14 bases lay between the germline ends. The V gene's germline CDR1 is MDHEN and CDR2 SYDVKM. The receptor comes from a male donor with prostate cancer. This rearrangement joins TRBV28 to TRBJ1-2, with D unclear. The sequences come from PBMCs, collected after low-dose radiotherapy plus immunotherapy. Here the CDR3 DNA reads TGTGCCAGCAGTTTATCGGCAGGCACTGGAGGCTACACCTTC. Its translation: CASSLSAGTGGYTF.